These T cell receptor beta chains were read from a single sample in a study of shared clonotypes between healthy human individuals. TCRdb keeps only in-frame clones here, not all; method: immunoSEQ multiplex PCR. The sample has millions of clones, around nine tenths seen once; the top ten hold around 0.15%. The source material was naive CD4+ T cells sorted from blood. The receptors come from a man aged 18 to 30 in good health. CDR3s include the opening cysteine and the closing phenylalanine or tryptophan. Each record gives: J gene, clone size, D gene, V gene, CDR3 protein, CDR3 DNA. The D gene is left open where the match is weak. Expanded clones are given a class, and other clones once, few, many or no size at all.

TRBJ2-7 - TRBD1 TRBV6-5 CASSVDRGANEQYF TGTGCCAGCAGTGTAGACAGGGGTGCCAACGAGCAGTACTTC
TRBJ1-5 - TRBD1 TRBV10-3 CAISVGGTEANNQPQHF TGTGCCATCAGTGTTGGGGGGACAGAAGCCAACAATCAGCCCCAGCATTTT
TRBJ2-7 - TRBD2 TRBV7-6 CASSLSGSAYEQYF TGTGCCAGCAGCCTTAGCGGGAGTGCCTACGAGCAGTACTTC
TRBJ2-7 - TRBD2 TRBV7-2 CASSVGLAGVFGLASEQYF TGTGCCAGCAGCGTCGGACTAGCGGGAGTCTTCGGCCTGGCGTCCGAGCAGTACTTC
TRBJ2-7 - TRBD2 TRBV18 CASSPGGTSGLEQYF TGTGCCAGCTCACCTGGTGGGACTAGCGGTCTCGAGCAGTACTTC
TRBJ2-3 - - TRBV2 CASSDSRVRDTQYF TGTGCCAGCAGTGATTCCAGGGTAAGGGATACGCAGTATTTT
TRBJ2-4 - TRBD1 TRBV6-1 CASSAPTGSFSLAKNIQYF TGTGCCAGCAGTGCACCGACAGGGTCTTTCTCCCTAGCCAAAAACATTCAGTACTTC
TRBJ1-2 - - TRBV7-9 CASSAAGTVTNYGYTF TGTGCCAGCAGCGCCGCCGGGACTGTAACTAACTATGGCTACACCTTC
TRBJ2-1 - TRBD2 TRBV2 CASSETSGGYNEQFF TGTGCCAGCAGTGAGACTAGCGGGGGGTACAATGAGCAGTTCTTC
TRBJ1-1 - - TRBV7-3 CASSSGPMNTEAFF TGTGCCAGCAGCTCGGGCCCCATGAACACTGAAGCTTTCTTT
TRBJ2-5 once - TRBV10-2 CATSALAETQYF TGCGCCACCTCCGCTCTGGCGGAGACCCAGTACTTC